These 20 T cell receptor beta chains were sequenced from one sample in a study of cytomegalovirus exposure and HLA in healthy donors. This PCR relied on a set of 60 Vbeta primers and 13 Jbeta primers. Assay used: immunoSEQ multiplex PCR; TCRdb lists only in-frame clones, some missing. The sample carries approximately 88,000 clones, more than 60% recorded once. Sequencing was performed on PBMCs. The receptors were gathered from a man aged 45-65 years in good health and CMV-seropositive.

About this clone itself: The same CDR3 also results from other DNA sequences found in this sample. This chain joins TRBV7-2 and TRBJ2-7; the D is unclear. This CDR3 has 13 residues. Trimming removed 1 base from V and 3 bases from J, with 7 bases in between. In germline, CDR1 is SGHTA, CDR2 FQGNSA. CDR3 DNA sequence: TGTGCCAGCAGCTTAGTGAGAGGCTACGAGCAGTACTTC. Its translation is CASSLVRGYEQYF.

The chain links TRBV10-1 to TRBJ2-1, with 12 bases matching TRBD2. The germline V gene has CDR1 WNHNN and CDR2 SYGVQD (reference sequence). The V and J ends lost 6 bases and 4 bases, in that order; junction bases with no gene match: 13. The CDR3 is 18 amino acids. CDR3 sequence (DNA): TGCGCCAGCAGACCAACTAGCGGGGGGCCGTCCCTATACAATGAGCAGTTCTTC. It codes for CASRPTSGGPSLYNEQFF.

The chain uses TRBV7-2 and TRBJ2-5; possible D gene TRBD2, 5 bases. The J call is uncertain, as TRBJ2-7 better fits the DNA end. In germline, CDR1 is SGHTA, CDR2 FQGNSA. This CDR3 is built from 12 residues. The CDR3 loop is CASSPQSGEQYF. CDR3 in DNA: TGTGCCAGCAGCCCGCAAAGCGGCGAGCAGTACTTC.

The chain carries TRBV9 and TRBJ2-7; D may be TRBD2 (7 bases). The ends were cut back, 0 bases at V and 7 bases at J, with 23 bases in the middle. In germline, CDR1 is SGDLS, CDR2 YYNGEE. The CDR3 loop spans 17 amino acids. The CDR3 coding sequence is TGTGCCAGCAGCGTAGCTGATTGGGGGGGCTCGGAGGAGGAGCAGTACTTC. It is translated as CASSVADWGGSEEEQYF.

The CDR3: CASSPSGTGVETQYF. CDR3 bases: TGTGCCAGCAGTCCCTCCGGGACAGGGGTTGAGACCCAGTACTTC. The chain joins TRBV28 to TRBJ2-5, with 10 bases lining up with TRBD1. The germline V gene encodes CDR1 MDHEN and CDR2 SYDVKM. Trimming removed 5 bases from V and 5 bases from J; junction bases left unmatched: 8. The CDR3 is made up of 15 amino acids.

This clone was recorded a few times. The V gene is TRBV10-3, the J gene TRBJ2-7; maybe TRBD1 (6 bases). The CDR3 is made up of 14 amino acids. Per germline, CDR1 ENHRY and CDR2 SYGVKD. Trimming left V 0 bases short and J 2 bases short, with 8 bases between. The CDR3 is CAISESDSPYEQYF. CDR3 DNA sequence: TGTGCCATCAGTGAGTCGGACAGTCCCTACGAGCAGTACTTC.

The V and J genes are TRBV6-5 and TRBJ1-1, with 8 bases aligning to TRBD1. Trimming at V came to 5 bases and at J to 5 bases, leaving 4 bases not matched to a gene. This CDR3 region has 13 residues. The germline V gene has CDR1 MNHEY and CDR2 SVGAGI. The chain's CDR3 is CASSQGAGTEAFF. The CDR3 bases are TGTGCCAGCAGTCAGGGGGCTGGGACTGAAGCTTTCTTT.

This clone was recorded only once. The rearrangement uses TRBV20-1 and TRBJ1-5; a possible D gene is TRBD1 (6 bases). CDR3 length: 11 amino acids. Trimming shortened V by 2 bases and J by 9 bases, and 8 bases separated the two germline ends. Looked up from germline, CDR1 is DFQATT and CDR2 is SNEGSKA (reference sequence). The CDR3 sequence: CSARQGRPQHF. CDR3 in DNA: TGCAGTGCTAGACAGGGGCGGCCCCAGCATTTT.

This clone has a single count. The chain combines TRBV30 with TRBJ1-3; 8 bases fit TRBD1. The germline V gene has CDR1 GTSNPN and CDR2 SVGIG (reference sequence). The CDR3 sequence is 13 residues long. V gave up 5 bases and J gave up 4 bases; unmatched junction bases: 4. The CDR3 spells CAWQTGDGNTIYF. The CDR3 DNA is TGTGCCTGGCAGACAGGGGACGGAAACACCATATATTTT. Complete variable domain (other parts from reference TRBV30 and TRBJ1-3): SQTIHQWPATLVQPVGSPLSLECTVEGTSNPNLYWYRQAAGRGLQLLFYSVGIGQISSEVPQNLSASRPQDRQFILSSKKLLLSDSGFYLCAWQTGDGNTIYFGEGSWLTVV.

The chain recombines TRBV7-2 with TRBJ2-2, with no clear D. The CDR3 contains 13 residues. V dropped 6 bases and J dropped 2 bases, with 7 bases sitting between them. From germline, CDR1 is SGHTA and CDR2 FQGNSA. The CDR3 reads CASSSPNTGELFF. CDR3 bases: TGTGCCAGCAGTTCCCCTAACACCGGGGAGCTGTTTTTT.

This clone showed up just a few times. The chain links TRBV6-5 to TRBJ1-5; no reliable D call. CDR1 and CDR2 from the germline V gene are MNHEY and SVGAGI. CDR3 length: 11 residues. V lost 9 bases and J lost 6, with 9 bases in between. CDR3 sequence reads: CARQTLQPQHF. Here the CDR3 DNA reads TGTGCCAGACAGACCCTTCAGCCCCAGCATTTT.

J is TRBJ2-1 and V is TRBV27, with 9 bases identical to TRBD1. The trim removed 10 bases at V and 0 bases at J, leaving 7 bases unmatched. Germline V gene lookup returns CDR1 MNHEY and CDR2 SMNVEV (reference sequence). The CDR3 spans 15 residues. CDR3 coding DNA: TGTGCCACCAGCCCGACAGGGGGCTCCTACAATGAGCAGTTCTTC. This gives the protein CATSPTGGSYNEQFF.

CDR3 sequence (DNA): TGTGCCAGCAGGCAGGGGGGACGAACAGGAATGGGAAACACCATATATTTT. This sequence encodes CASRQGGRTGMGNTIYF. J is TRBJ1-3 and V is TRBV28, with 7 bases identical to TRBD1. This CDR3 comprises 17 residues. Germline CDR1 MDHEN, CDR2 SYDVKM. The ends lost 6 bases at V and 4 bases at J; junction bases unmatched: 15.

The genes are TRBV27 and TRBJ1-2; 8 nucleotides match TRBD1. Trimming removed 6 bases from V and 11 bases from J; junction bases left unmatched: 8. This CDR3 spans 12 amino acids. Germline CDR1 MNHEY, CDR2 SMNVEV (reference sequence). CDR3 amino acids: CASSRDRGGYTF. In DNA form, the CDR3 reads TGTGCCAGCAGCCGAGACAGGGGTGGTTACACCTTC.

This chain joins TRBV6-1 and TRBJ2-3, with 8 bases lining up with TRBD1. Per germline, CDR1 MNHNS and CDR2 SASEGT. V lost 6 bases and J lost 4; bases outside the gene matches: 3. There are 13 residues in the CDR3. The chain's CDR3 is CASSGQGADTQYF. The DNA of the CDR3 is TGTGCCAGCAGCGGACAGGGTGCAGATACGCAGTATTTT.

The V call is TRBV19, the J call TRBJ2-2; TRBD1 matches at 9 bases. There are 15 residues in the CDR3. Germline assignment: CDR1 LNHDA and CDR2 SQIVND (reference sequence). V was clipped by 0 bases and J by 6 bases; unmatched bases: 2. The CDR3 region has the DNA TGTGCCAGTAGTATAGATCGGACAGGGGCCGGGGAGCTGTTTTTT. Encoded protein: CASSIDRTGAGELFF.

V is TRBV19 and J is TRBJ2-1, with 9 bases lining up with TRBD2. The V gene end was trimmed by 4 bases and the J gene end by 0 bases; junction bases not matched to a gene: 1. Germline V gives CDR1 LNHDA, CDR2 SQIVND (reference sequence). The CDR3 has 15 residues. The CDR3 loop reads CASSTRGGSYNEQFF. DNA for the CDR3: TGTGCCAGTAGTACGCGGGGGGGCTCCTACAATGAGCAGTTCTTC.

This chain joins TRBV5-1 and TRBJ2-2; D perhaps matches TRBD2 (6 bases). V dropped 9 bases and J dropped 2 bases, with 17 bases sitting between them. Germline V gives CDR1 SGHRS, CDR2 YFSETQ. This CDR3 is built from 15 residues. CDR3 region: CATRRPGTNTGELFF. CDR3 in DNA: TGCGCCACCCGCCGGCCGGGGACTAACACCGGGGAGCTGTTTTTT. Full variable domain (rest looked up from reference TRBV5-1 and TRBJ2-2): KAGVTQTPRYLIKTRGQQVTLSCSPISGHRSVSWYQQTPGQGLQFLFEYFSETQRNKGNFPGRFSGRQFSNSRSEMNVSTLELGDSALYLCATRRPGTNTGELFFGEGSRLTVL.

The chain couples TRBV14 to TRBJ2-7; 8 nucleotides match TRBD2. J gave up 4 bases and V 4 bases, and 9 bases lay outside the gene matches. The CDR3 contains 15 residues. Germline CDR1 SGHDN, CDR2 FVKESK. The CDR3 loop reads CASSLKRGSSYEQYF. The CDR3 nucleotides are TGTGCCAGCAGCCTAAAGCGGGGGAGCAGTTACGAGCAGTACTTC.

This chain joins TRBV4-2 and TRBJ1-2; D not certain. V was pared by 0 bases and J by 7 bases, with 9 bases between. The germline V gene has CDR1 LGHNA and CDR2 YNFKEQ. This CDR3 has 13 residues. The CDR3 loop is CASSQEGRSGYTF. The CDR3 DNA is TGTGCCAGCAGCCAAGAGGGGAGAAGTGGCTACACCTTC.